This entry concerns a single T cell receptor (beta chain). As yet, its antigen is unknown. Trimming took 6 bases from V and 3 from J, leaving 12 bases between them. The V gene's germline CDR1 is SNHLY and CDR2 FYNNEI. This CDR3 has 14 residues. Generated by immunoSEQ multiplex PCR, the TCRdb table keeps only in-frame clones and is missing some. This table has around 66,000 clones, approximately 90% appearing once. This sample is drawn from a study of OX40 agonist ivuxolimab in advanced cancers. Across the whole study: Treatment received earlier with anti-PD-1, anti-PD-L1 or anti-CTLA-4 agents was allowed, and around 40% had some. General observations from the study: Among the least clonally expanded were partial responders at 0.1-3.0 mg/kg. At doses 0.1 to 3.0 mg/kg, CD4+ and CD8+ clones expanded. CD8+ T cells were the subset that, on average, had more expanded clones than CD4+.

The receptor was derived from an adult with an advanced solid tumor such as melanoma, head and neck, liver or kidney cancer. The sample in question was CD4+ or CD8+ T cells sorted from blood, obtained in a trial of the OX40 agonist ivuxolimab. The rearrangement uses TRBV2 and TRBJ1-3; D is ambiguous. CDR3 protein: CASSYDKDGNTIYF. The CDR3 nucleotides read TGTGCCAGCAGCTACGACAAAGATGGAAACACCATATATTTT. The whole variable domain, remainder taken from reference TRBV2 and TRBJ1-3, is EPEVTQTPSHQVTQMGQEVILRCVPISNHLYFYWYRQILGQKVEFLVSFYNNEISEKSEIFDDQFSVERPDGSNFTLKIRSTKLEDSAMYFCASSYDKDGNTIYFGEGSWLTVV.